This T cell receptor (beta chain) is from a study of glioma-infiltrating T cells after dendritic cell vaccination. Time point meaning: after dendritic cell vaccination, including at tumor progression/relapse. Per the germline V gene, CDR1 is ENHRY and CDR2 is SYGVKD. V lost 0 bases to trimming and J lost 6 bases, with 9 bases between them. This CDR3 has 14 amino acids. TCRdb's table, derived via immunoSEQ multiplex PCR, lists solely in-frame clones and lacks some. The repertoire holds approximately 91,000 clones, around four fifths seen once, with 2% to 2.5% in the top ten. The J gene is TRBJ2-1, the V gene TRBV10-3; possible D gene TRBD1, 5 bases. The receptor was derived from a human donor with glioblastoma. Sample: blood, taken after dendritic cell vaccination. The CDR3 coding sequence is TGTGCCATCAGTGAGTCGAGACAGTTCAATGAGCAGTTCTTC. This codes for CAISESRQFNEQFF.